This T cell receptor (beta chain) was retrieved from a study of blood T cell repertoires in COVID-19. Study at large: T cells, B-cell-depleted T cells, or PBMCs supplied cDNA or gDNA.

V was trimmed by 4 bases and J by 6 bases, leaving 13 bases between them. Germline V gives CDR1 SGHNT, CDR2 YYREEE (reference sequence). The CDR3 has 13 residues. TCRdb's copy holds only in-frame clones and misses some; the assay was immunoSEQ multiplex PCR. The data hold a few hundred thousand clones, with more than 70% observed a single time. The gene calls are TRBV5-4 and TRBJ1-1; D gene ambiguous. This TCR derives from a woman aged 25 to 39 who had recovered from COVID-19. Material: peripheral blood. The CDR3 loop reads CASSQVGTAEAFF. CDR3 nucleotide sequence: TGTGCCAGCAGCCAAGTCGGTACGGCTGAAGCTTTCTTT. The complete variable domain, with remaining parts taken from reference TRBV5-4 and TRBJ1-1, reads ETGVTQSPTHLIKTRGQQVTLRCSSQSGHNTVSWYQQALGQGPQFIFQYYREEENGRGNFPPRFSGLQFPNYSSELNVNALELDDSALYLCASSQVGTAEAFFGQGTRLTVV.